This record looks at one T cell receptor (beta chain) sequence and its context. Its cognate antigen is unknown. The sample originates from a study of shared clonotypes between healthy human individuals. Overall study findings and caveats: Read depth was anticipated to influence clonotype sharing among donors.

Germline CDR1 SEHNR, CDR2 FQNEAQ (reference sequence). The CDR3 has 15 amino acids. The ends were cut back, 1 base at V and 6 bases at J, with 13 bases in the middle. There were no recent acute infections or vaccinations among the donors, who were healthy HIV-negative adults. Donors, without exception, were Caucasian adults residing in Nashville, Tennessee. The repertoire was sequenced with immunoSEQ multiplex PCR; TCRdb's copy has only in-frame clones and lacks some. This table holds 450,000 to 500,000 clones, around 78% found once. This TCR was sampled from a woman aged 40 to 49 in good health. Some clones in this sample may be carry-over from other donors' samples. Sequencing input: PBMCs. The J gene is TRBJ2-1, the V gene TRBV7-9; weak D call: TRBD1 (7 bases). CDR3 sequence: CASSLGGTASNEQFF. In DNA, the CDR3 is TGTGCCAGCAGCTTAGGCGGGACAGCCAGCAATGAGCAGTTCTTC.